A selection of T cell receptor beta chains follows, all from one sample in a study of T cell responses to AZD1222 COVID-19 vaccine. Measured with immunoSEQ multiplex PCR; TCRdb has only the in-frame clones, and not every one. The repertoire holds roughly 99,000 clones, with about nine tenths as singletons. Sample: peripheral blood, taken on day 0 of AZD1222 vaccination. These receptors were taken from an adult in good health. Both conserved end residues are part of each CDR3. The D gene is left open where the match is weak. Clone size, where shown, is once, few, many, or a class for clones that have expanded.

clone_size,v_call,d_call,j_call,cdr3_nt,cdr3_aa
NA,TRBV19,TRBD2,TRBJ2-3,TGTGCCAGCCATAGGACTAGCGGGCTCACAGATACGCAGTATTTT,CASHRTSGLTDTQYF
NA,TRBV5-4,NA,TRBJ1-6,TGTGCCAGCAGCTCCCCCGGGCGAAATTCACCCCTCCACTTT,CASSSPGRNSPLHF
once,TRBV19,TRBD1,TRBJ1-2,TGTGCCAGTAGTCCCCGACAGGGGATCTATGGCTACACCTTC,CASSPRQGIYGYTF
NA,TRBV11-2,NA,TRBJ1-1,TGTGCCAGCAGTCAAAACAGGAATATGAACACTGAAGCTTTCTTT,CASSQNRNMNTEAFF
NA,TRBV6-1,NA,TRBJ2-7,TGTGCCAGCAGTGAAGGGCCAGGCCCCTACGAGCAGTACTTC,CASSEGPGPYEQYF
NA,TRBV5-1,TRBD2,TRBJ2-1,TGCGCCAGCAGCTTGGGTTTAGCGGGGGGCCAGCAGTTCTTC,CASSLGLAGGQQFF
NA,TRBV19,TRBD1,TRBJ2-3,TGTGCCAGCAGACAGGGCTACACAGATACGCAGTATTTT,CASRQGYTDTQYF
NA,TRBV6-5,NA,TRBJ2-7,TGTGCCAGCAGTTCAGGGGTCAGCGAGCAGTACTTC,CASSSGVSEQYF
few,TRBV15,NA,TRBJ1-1,TGTGCCACCAGCAGCGGGGAGACTGAAGCTTTCTTT,CATSSGETEAFF
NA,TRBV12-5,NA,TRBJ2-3,TGTGCTAGTGGTTTGCCTAACACAGATACGCAGTATTTT,CASGLPNTDTQYF
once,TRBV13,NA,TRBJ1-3,TGTGCCAGCAGGGTTTCTGGAAACACCATATATTTT,CASRVSGNTIYF
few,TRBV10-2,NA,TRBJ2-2,TGCGCCAGCAAAGTACAGGGTTACGGGGAGCTGTTTTTT,CASKVQGYGELFF
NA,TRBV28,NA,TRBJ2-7,TGTGCCAGCTCGGGGGCGGCTACCTACGAGCAGTACTTC,CASSGAATYEQYF
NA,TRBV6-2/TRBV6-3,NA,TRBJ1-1,TGTGCCAGCAGTTACTCGAAAGGGTCTAACACTGAAGCTTTCTTT,CASSYSKGSNTEAFF
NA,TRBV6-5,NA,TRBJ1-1,TGTGCCAGCAGTTATAGGGGGGTGCAAGGGATTGAAGCTTTCTTT,CASSYRGVQGIEAFF
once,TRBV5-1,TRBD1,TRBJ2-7,TGCGCCAGCAGCCTACTCGGTACTACGGACAGGGACTTCTCCTACGAGCAGTACTTC,CASSLLGTTDRDFSYEQYF
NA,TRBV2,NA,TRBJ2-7,TGTGCCAGCAGTAGACAGTGGGGCGACTACGAGCAGTACTTC,CASSRQWGDYEQYF
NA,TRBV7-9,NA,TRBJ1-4,TGTGCCAGCAGCTTAGCCCGAGCAGCTGGTGAAAAACTGTTTTTT,CASSLARAAGEKLFF
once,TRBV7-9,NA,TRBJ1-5,TGTGCCAGCAGCTTAGGCCAAAAACAGGCCGTTCAGCCCCAGCATTTT,CASSLGQKQAVQPQHF
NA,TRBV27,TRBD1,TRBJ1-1,TGTGCCAGCAGTTTTGGGACAGGGGGTCCCCGGAACACTGAAGCTTTCTTT,CASSFGTGGPRNTEAFF
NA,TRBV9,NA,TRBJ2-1,TGTGCCAGCAGCGATGGACGGAACAATGAGCAGTTCTTC,CASSDGRNNEQFF
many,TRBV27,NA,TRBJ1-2,TGTGCCAGCAGTTTACTGCCAGACAGTGTGTATGGCTACACCTTC,CASSLLPDSVYGYTF
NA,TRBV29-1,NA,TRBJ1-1,TGCAGCGGGGGGAGACAGAACACTGAAGCTTTCTTT,CSGGRQNTEAFF
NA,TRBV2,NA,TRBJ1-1,TGTGCCAGCAGTGAAGAGGACAGCAGAGACACTGAAGCTTTCTTT,CASSEEDSRDTEAFF
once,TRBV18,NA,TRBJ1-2,TGTGCCAGCTCACCACCTCATAGGGGGTACTATGGCTACACCTTC,CASSPPHRGYYGYTF
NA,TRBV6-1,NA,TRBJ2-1,TGTGCCAGCAGTGAAATGACGGGCGCCAATGAGCAGTTCTTC,CASSEMTGANEQFF
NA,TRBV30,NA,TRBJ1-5,TGTGCCTGGAGTTCTCCCGGGACCAACATTGCGGGGCTCCAGCATTTT,CAWSSPGTNIAGLQHF
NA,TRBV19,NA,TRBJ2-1,TGTGCCAGTAGTATGGCCAGCGCAAACAATGAGCAGTTCTTC,CASSMASANNEQFF
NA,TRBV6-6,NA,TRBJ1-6,TGTGCCAGCAGACAAGGGAGTAATTCACCCCTCCACTTT,CASRQGSNSPLHF
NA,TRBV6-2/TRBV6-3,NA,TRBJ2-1,TGTGCCAGCAGTTGGGACGGGGCGCGGTTCTTC,CASSWDGARFF
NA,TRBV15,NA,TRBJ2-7,TGTGCCACCAGCAGAGGGGGGTACGAGCAGTACTTC,CATSRGGYEQYF
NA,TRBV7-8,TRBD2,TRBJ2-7,TGTGCCAGCCGCAAGGGACTACTCTACGAGCAGTACTTC,CASRKGLLYEQYF
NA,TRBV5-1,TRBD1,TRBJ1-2,TGCGCCAGCAGCTTGGCGACAGGGGGCGTGTATGGCTACACCTTC,CASSLATGGVYGYTF
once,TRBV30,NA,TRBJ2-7,TGTGCCTGGAGTGTATTAGGGCGTTCCTACGAGCAGTACTTC,CAWSVLGRSYEQYF
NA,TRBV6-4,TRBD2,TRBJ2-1,TGTGCCACCCCGGGGGGGAGACTAGCGGGAGTAATGGATGAGCAGTTCTTC,CATPGGRLAGVMDEQFF
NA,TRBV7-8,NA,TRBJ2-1,TGTGCCAGCAGCTTACGGGTACAGAGCTCCTACAATGAGCAGTTCTTC,CASSLRVQSSYNEQFF
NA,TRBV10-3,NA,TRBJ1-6,TGTGCCATCAGTGAGACAGGGAAGAGCTCCTATAATTCACCCCTCCACTTT,CAISETGKSSYNSPLHF
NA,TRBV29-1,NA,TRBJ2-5,TGCAGCGCCGACGGTGTAGATGGAGAGACCCAGTACTTC,CSADGVDGETQYF
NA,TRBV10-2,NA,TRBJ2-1,TGCGCCAGCTCTGAAGGCGGCCGATTCAAGCAGTTCTTC,CASSEGGRFKQFF
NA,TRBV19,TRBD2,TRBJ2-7,TGTGCCAGTAGTATCGGGGGGGTCCCCGGATACGAGCAGTACTTC,CASSIGGVPGYEQYF
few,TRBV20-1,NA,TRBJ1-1,TGCAGTGCTAGTAACAGTAAGGGTATGAACACTGAAGCTTTCTTT,CSASNSKGMNTEAFF
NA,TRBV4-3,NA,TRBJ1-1,TGCGCCAGCAGCCAAAAGGGGGGGACTGAAGCTTTCTTT,CASSQKGGTEAFF
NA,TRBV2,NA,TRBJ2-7,TGTGCCAGCTTGAACTGGCACTCAGGGCCCTCCTACGAGCAGTACTTC,CASLNWHSGPSYEQYF
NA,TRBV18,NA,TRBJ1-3,TGTGCCAGCTCACGAAACCCCGGAGAAAACTCTGGAAACACCATATATTTT,CASSRNPGENSGNTIYF
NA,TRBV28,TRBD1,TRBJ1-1,TGTGCCAGCAGTTCGCCGACAGGGGGCAACACTGAAGCTTTCTTT,CASSSPTGGNTEAFF
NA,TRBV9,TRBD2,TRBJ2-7,TGTGCCAGCAGCACCTCCGGGGGGTCAGCCTACGAGCAGTACTTC,CASSTSGGSAYEQYF
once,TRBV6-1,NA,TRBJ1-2,TGTGCCAGCAGTGAAGTTGGGGGGGTGACCTATGGCTACACCTTC,CASSEVGGVTYGYTF
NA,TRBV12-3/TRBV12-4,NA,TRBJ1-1,TGTGCCAGCAGTATCACAGTGAACACTGAAGCTTTCTTT,CASSITVNTEAFF
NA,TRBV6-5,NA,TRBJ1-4,TGTGCCAGCAGTTTATTTTATCCAACTAATGAAAAACTGTTTTTT,CASSLFYPTNEKLFF